The 20 T cell receptor beta chains presented below share a single source sample, sequenced in a study of T-cell memory formation after mild COVID-19. One entry per CDR3 protein, called by TCRdb with MiXCR from the 5' RACE reads. The table lists some 130,000 distinct CDR3 sequences, about a sixth of them singletons. Specimen: PBMCs or a T cell subset sorted from them (not recorded which). All receptors come from an adult woman who had mild COVID-19 (a few samples of this study predate the infection). Cell type and time point are not known.

This clonotype turned up a few times. This chain joins TRBV29-1 and TRBJ2-2; 11 positions agree with TRBD1. The CDR3 has 16 residues. CDR1 is SQVTM and CDR2 is ANQGSEA in the germline V gene. The trim removed 7 bases at V and 5 bases at J, leaving 12 bases unmatched. The CDR3 DNA reads TGCAGCGCCCTCGCGCGGACAGGGGGCTGGACCGGGGAGCTGTTTTTT. It encodes CSALARTGGWTGELFF.

This clonotype was found a few times. The chain links TRBV6-5 to TRBJ2-2, with a tentative D call TRBD1 (6 bases). V lost 2 bases and J 0 bases, leaving 16 bases between the germline ends. The CDR3 consists of 18 residues. Germline V lookup: CDR1 MNHEY, CDR2 SVGAGI. The DNA for the CDR3 is TGTGCCAGCAGTTACCGACTCCGGGACATCGCGAACACCGGGGAGCTGTTTTTT. Protein: CASSYRLRDIANTGELFF.

This clonotype was seen more than once but under ten times. This rearrangement joins TRBV15 to TRBJ2-1, with a weak D call TRBD1 (5 bases). The CDR3 covers 15 residues. The ends were cut back, 1 base at V and 7 bases at J, with 14 bases in the middle. CDR1 is LNHNV and CDR2 is YYDKDF in the germline V gene (reference sequence). CDR3 sequence reads: CATSRVIRTGNEQFF. CDR3 DNA sequence: TGTGCCACCAGCAGAGTTATCAGAACAGGAAATGAGCAGTTCTTC.

This chain joins TRBV5-1 and TRBJ2-7, with D perhaps given as TRBD1 or TRBD2 (6 bases each). Germline CDR1 reads SGHRS; CDR2 reads YFSETQ. The V end lost 4 bases, the J end lost 4 bases, and 21 bases lay between the germline ends. The CDR3 has 16 amino acids. The CDR3 DNA reads as TGCGCCAGCAGCATAGGAGAGTCGGGGGCCGGGTACGAGCAGTACTTC. Translating it yields CASSIGESGAGYEQYF.

The chain carries TRBV6-5 and TRBJ2-1, with 8 positions matching TRBD2. Germline lookup yields CDR1 MNHEY and CDR2 SVGAGI. CDR3 length: 15 amino acids. The J segment lost 4 bases and the V segment lost 8 bases, leaving 10 bases of the junction unmatched. CDR3 in DNA: TGTGCCAGCTCAGTAGCGGGGTCCCGATACAATGAGCAGTTCTTC. It codes for CASSVAGSRYNEQFF.

This chain links TRBV5-1 with TRBJ2-5, with 7 bases aligning to TRBD2. CDR1 is SGHRS, CDR2 YFSETQ, per germline. Trimming took 4 bases from V and 9 from J; bases not matched to a gene: 18. The CDR3 is 16 residues long. CDR3 sequence (DNA): TGCGCCAGCAGCCGGATAGGACTAGAAGTCGGGTCGGCCCAGTACTTC. Its protein product is CASSRIGLEVGSAQYF.

The chain carries TRBV20-1 and TRBJ2-4, with 7 bases aligning to TRBD1. The trim removed 5 bases at V and 0 bases at J, leaving 7 bases unmatched. Germline CDR1 is DFQATT and CDR2 is SNEGSKA (reference sequence). This CDR3 spans 15 amino acids. The CDR3 region has the DNA TGCAGTGCTCCTGGGACAGCTGTAGCCAAAAACATTCAGTACTTC. This codes for CSAPGTAVAKNIQYF.

There are a few counts of this clonotype. The V call is TRBV18, the J call TRBJ2-1; TRBD2 agrees at 8 bases. CDR1 is KGHSH and CDR2 is LQKENI in the germline V gene. Unmatched junction bases numbered 11, after V lost 6 bases and J lost 4 bases. The CDR3 sequence is 16 residues long. Here the CDR3 DNA reads TGTGCCAGCTCCCGACCCGGGACTAGGAGTTACAATGAGCAGTTCTTC. The encoded protein is CASSRPGTRSYNEQFF. The full variable domain, its missing parts supplied by reference TRBV18 and TRBJ2-1, is NAGVMQNPRHLVRRRGQEARLRCSPMKGHSHVYWYRQLPEEGLKFMVYLQKENIIDESGMPKERFSAEFPKEGPSILRIQQVVRGDSAAYFCASSRPGTRSYNEQFFGPGTRLTVL.

The CDR3 nucleotides read TGCAGCGTTCCGGGACGGAGCTCCTACGAGCAGTACTTC. Translating it yields CSVPGRSSYEQYF. J is TRBJ2-7 and V is TRBV29-1; D could derive from TRBD1 or TRBD2 (5 bases each). CDR1 and CDR2 from the germline V gene are SQVTM and ANQGSEA. The CDR3 is 13 residues long. V lost 5 bases and J lost 0, with 11 bases in between.

The chain joins TRBV18 to TRBJ2-5, with D tentatively TRBD2 (5 bases). V was trimmed by 1 base and J by 4 bases, leaving 13 bases between them. Germline V lookup: CDR1 KGHSH, CDR2 LQKENI. This CDR3 spans 15 amino acids. The CDR3 coding sequence is TGTGCCAGCTCACCACGGTCGGGGAACCGAGAGACCCAGTACTTC. The encoded protein is CASSPRSGNRETQYF.

The chain couples TRBV4-1 to TRBJ2-5; either TRBD1 or TRBD2 may supply D (6 bases each). The V gene's germline CDR1 is MGHRA and CDR2 YSYEKL. The V gene lost 4 bases and the J gene lost 2 bases, with 11 bases spanning the gap. The CDR3 spans 14 residues. CDR3 DNA: TGCGCCAGCAGCCCAGGGGACTTACAAGAGACCCAGTACTTC. Amino acids: CASSPGDLQETQYF.

V is TRBV4-3 and J is TRBJ1-2, with D possibly TRBD1 on 6 matching bases. This CDR3 contains 14 residues. Trimming shortened V by 1 base and J by 2 bases, and 8 bases separated the two germline ends. Germline CDR1 and CDR2: LGHNA and YSLEER. CDR3 residues: CASSQGTGNYGYTF. CDR3 nucleotides: TGCGCCAGCAGCCAAGGCACAGGGAACTATGGCTACACCTTC.

This clonotype showed up just a few times. The chain employs TRBV7-6 and TRBJ1-1; 7 bases fit TRBD1. CDR1 is SGHVS, CDR2 FNYEAQ, per germline. Trimming removed 0 bases from V and 4 bases from J; junction bases left unmatched: 8. This CDR3 region has 16 residues. In nucleotides, the CDR3 is TGTGCCAGCAGCTTAGCGGGCAGGGGGTTACGCACTGAAGCTTTCTTT. It translates to CASSLAGRGLRTEAFF. Complete variable domain (other parts from reference TRBV7-6 and TRBJ1-1): GAGVSQSPRYKVTKRGQDVALRCDPISGHVSLYWYRQALGQGPEFLTYFNYEAQQDKSGLPNDRFSAERPEGSISTLTIQRTEQRDSAMYRCASSLAGRGLRTEAFFGQGTRLTVV.

In its sample, this clonotype was seen a few times. The gene calls are TRBV4-1 and TRBJ2-3, with 8 bases identical to TRBD2. V lost 5 bases to trimming and J lost 3 bases; unmatched junction nucleotides: 10. The CDR3 spans 16 residues. Germline V gene sequence: CDR1 MGHRA, CDR2 YSYEKL. The CDR3 loop is CASSNREGSGTDTQYF. CDR3 sequence (DNA): TGCGCCAGCAGCAACCGGGAGGGCAGTGGAACAGATACGCAGTATTTT.

The chain employs TRBV4-1 and TRBJ2-1; TRBD2 agrees at 7 bases. Germline loops: CDR1 MGHRA, CDR2 YSYEKL. CDR3 length: 18 amino acids. The V and J ends lost 6 bases and 1 base, in that order; junction bases with no gene match: 15. CDR3 coding DNA: TGCGCCAGCAGTCACGATCGGGGGAGGGCCCTTTCCTACAATGAGCAGTTCTTC. Its protein product is CASSHDRGRALSYNEQFF.

The V gene is TRBV24-1, the J gene TRBJ1-2; no firm D call. Looked up from germline, CDR1 is KGHDR and CDR2 is SFDVKD. CDR3 length: 11 residues. V lost 1 base, J lost 6 bases, and 2 bases lay in between. The CDR3 coding sequence is TGTGCCACCAGTGATTTAGATGGCTACACCTTC. It is translated as CATSDLDGYTF.

The CDR3 DNA reads as TGTGCCAGCAGCTTTCGGCTAGCGGTCAGCACAGATACGCAGTATTTT. This translates into CASSFRLAVSTDTQYF. The V and J genes are TRBV5-4 and TRBJ2-3; 7 positions agree with TRBD2. V was clipped by 2 bases and J by 0 bases; unmatched bases: 6. This CDR3 region has 16 residues. Per the germline V gene, CDR1 is SGHNT and CDR2 is YYREEE (reference sequence).

The chain uses TRBV30 and TRBJ1-1; D unclear. CDR1 is GTSNPN, CDR2 SVGIG, per germline (reference sequence). Trimming cost V 0 bases and J 2 bases, with 7 bases left between them. The length of the CDR3 is 13 residues. In DNA form, the CDR3 reads TGTGCCTGGAGTGTACAGAGCAACACTGAAGCTTTCTTT. This codes for CAWSVQSNTEAFF.

There are a few counts of this clonotype. The V gene is TRBV11-3, the J gene TRBJ2-1; D is unresolved. This CDR3 is 14 amino acids long. The ends were cut back, 5 bases at V and 7 bases at J, with 15 bases in the middle. Germline V gives CDR1 SGHNT, CDR2 YENEEA. CDR3 in amino acids: CASSPDPTPNEQFF. The CDR3 DNA follows: TGTGCCAGCAGCCCCGACCCAACTCCGAATGAGCAGTTCTTC. The full variable domain, in which reference TRBV11-3 and TRBJ2-1 provide the parts outside the CDR3, is EAGVVQSPRYKIIEKKQPVAFWCNPISGHNTLYWYLQNLGQGPELLIRYENEEAVDDSQLPKDRFSAERLKGVDSTLKIQPAELGDSAVYLCASSPDPTPNEQFFGPGTRLTVL.

This clonotype has just a few counts. V gene TRBV30 combines with J gene TRBJ2-2; no reliable D call. The ends were cut back, 3 bases at V and 5 bases at J, with 4 bases in the middle. The CDR3 consists of 11 residues. The germline V gene has CDR1 GTSNPN and CDR2 SVGIG (reference sequence). The CDR3 region has the DNA TGTGCCTGGAGGCTAACCGGGGAGCTGTTTTTT. Translating gives CAWRLTGELFF.